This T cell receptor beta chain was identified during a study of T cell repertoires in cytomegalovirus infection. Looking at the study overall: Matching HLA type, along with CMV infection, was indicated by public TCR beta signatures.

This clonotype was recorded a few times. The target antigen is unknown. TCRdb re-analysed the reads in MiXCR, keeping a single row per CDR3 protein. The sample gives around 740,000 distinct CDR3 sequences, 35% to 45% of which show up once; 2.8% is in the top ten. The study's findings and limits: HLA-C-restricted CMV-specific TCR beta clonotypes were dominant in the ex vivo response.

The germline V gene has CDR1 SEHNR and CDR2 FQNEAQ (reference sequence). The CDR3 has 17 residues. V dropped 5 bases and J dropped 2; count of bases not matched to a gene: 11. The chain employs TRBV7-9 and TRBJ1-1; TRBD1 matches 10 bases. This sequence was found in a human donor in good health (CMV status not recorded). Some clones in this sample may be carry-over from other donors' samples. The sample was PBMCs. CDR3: CASSPAGTGDGNTEAFF. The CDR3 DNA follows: TGTGCCAGCAGCCCAGCCGGGACAGGGGATGGAAACACTGAAGCTTTCTTT.